The subject of this entry is one T cell receptor beta chain. Antigen specificity is unknown. This entry is derived from a study of T cells in Graves' hyperthyroidism and ophthalmopathy. Broader study findings: In the blood, most expanded thyroid clonotypes above 0.001 appeared as well.

Graves' hyperthyroidism is called stable when ophthalmopathy does not progress within 18 months. The study excluded patients with uncontrolled infection, other autoimmune disease, pregnancy or lactation. The PBMCs studied were ones that came from 10 ml fresh peripheral blood. Amplification of TCR beta CDR3 regions used RNA as the template. The HTBI set primed first-round TCR CDR3 RT-PCR. TCRdb reprocessed the multiplex PCR reads via MiXCR and lists one record per CDR3 protein. This table has 300,000 to 500,000 distinct CDR3 sequences, more than 12% appearing once. The CDR3 is made up of 12 amino acids. Germline CDR1 and CDR2: DFQATT and SNEGSKA (reference sequence). V gave up 3 bases and J gave up 4 bases, with 7 bases separating them.

The V gene is TRBV20-1, the J gene TRBJ2-1; the D is unclear. Sequencing input: blood. The origin of this receptor is a woman aged 25 to 39 with Graves' hyperthyroidism. The CDR3 sequence is CSASVAYNEQFF. In DNA, the CDR3 is TGCAGTGCTAGTGTGGCTTACAATGAGCAGTTCTTC.